This T cell receptor beta chain was documented in a study of post-analysis software for immune sequencing data. General study results and limits: TRBV segments more frequent in patients than in controls numbered roughly 5 and included TRBV5-6, TRBV5-1 and TRBV20-1. Controls had significantly higher normalized Chao1 diversity than multiple sclerosis patients.

In the case of this clonotype: Antigen specificity is unknown.

V was clipped by 5 bases and J by 5 bases; unmatched bases: 6. The CDR3 consists of 14 residues. Per germline, CDR1 SNHLY and CDR2 FYNNEI. Unique-molecular-identifier-tagged TCR beta cDNA libraries were used. The authors obtained approximately 460,000 cDNA molecules from approximately 0.95 to 9.8 million T cells. TCRdb re-analysed the PCR reads in MiXCR, keeping a single row per CDR3 protein. The sample consists of roughly 200,000 distinct CDR3 sequences, 29% of them appearing once. The chain is built from TRBV2 and TRBJ1-5; TRBD1 aligns across 7 bases. The source material was blood. This TCR derives from a girl aged 2-17 years with multiple sclerosis. DNA of the CDR3: TGTGCCAGCAGTTTCGACAGGGCCGATCAGCCCCAGCATTTT. Its protein product is CASSFDRADQPQHF.